The source of this T cell receptor (beta chain) is a study of T cells in Graves' hyperthyroidism and ophthalmopathy. On this clonotype: A much larger clone differs from this one at a single base, so this may be a read error.

Germline assignment: CDR1 DFQATT and CDR2 SNEGSKA (reference sequence). The CDR3 has 12 residues. Unmatched junction bases numbered 10, after V lost 8 bases and J lost 7 bases. From RNA transcripts, TCR beta CDR3 regions were amplified. Researchers ran a first-round RT-PCR on the TCR CDR3 using the HTBI primer set. TCRdb analysed the multiplex PCR reads with MiXCR anew, one entry per CDR3 protein. Among approximately 530,000 distinct CDR3 sequences listed, 16% were seen once. The genes are TRBV20-1 and TRBJ2-7; TRBD1 agrees at 8 bases. The sequenced sample was blood. This TCR came from a woman under 30 with Graves' hyperthyroidism. The CDR3, as DNA: TGCAGTACTCGACCAGGGGGCGGAGAGCAGTACTTC. It encodes CSTRPGGGEQYF.